Following are 14 T cell receptor beta chains from one sample sequenced in a study of read filtering for tumor transcriptome and immune sequencing. The library was built from roughly 400 ng RNA with molecular barcoded adaptors for alpha/delta and beta/gamma chains. TCRdb independently ran MiXCR on the reads; one entry per CDR3 protein. The sample yields about 130,000 distinct CDR3 sequences, over 10% seen once. Material: a population of CD138-negative cells sorted from bone marrow. These receptors all come from a donor at least 40 years old with multiple myeloma.

Worth noting for this clonotype: A much bigger clone sits one base away, suggesting this may be a read error. The V call is TRBV7-8, the J call TRBJ2-2, with TRBD2 identical over 7 bases. Germline CDR1 reads SGHVS; CDR2 reads FQNEAQ. The length of the CDR3 is 16 residues. CDR3 loop: CASSQRSGTNTGELLF. The CDR3 coding sequence is TGTGCCAGCAGCCAACGGAGCGGGACTAACACCGGGGAGCTGCTTTTT. Full variable domain (outside the CDR3, taken from reference TRBV7-8 and TRBJ2-2): GAGVSQSPRYKVAKRGQDVALRCDPISGHVSLFWYQQALGQGPEFLTYFQNEAQLDKSGLPSDRFFAERPEGSVSTLKIQRTQQEDSAVYLCASSQRSGTNTGELLFGEGSRLTVL.

This clonotype was detected once. Just one base apart from a much larger clone, this may be a read error. The V call is TRBV20-1, the J call TRBJ2-7; 8 bases line up with TRBD2. V shed 1 base and J 2 bases; nucleotides not matched to a gene: 10. The CDR3 sequence is 16 residues long. The germline CDR1 and CDR2 sequences are DFQATT and SNEGSKA (reference sequence). The DNA of the CDR3 is TGCAGTGCTAGAGGTTTGCGGGAGGCCTCGACCTACGAGCAGTACTTC. Protein sequence: CSARGLREASTYEQYF.

There are many counts of this clonotype. J is TRBJ1-1 and V is TRBV7-2; no clear D. The V end lost 4 bases, the J end lost 4 bases, and 10 bases lay between the germline ends. Germline lookup yields CDR1 SGHTA and CDR2 FQGNSA. The CDR3 is 13 residues long. DNA of the CDR3: TGTGCCAGCAGCTCACAGACGCTCACTGAAGCTTTCTTT. Amino acids: CASSSQTLTEAFF.

About this clonotype: A clone one base away is much larger, so this may be a read error. The chain is built from TRBV19 and TRBJ2-3; 8 bases fit TRBD1. Per germline, CDR1 LNHDA and CDR2 SQIVND (reference sequence). With 9 bases clipped from V and 5 bases from J, the junction kept 19 bases outside the gene matches. The CDR3 covers 17 residues. CDR3 in DNA: TGTGCCAGCAACTCCCCACACTCGGGACAGGCCCTAGATACGCAGTATTTT. This gives the protein CASNSPHSGQALDTQYF.

The chain is built from TRBV5-4 and TRBJ1-5; weak D call: TRBD1 (5 bases). The CDR3 runs to 15 residues. V was pared by 4 bases and J by 5 bases, with 16 bases between. The V gene's germline CDR1 is SGHNT and CDR2 YYREEE (reference sequence). Written as DNA, the CDR3 is TGTGCCAGCAGCATCTACCGGGACCGCGATCAGCCCCAGCATTTT. Translation: CASSIYRDRDQPQHF.

This clonotype was observed at least ten times. The V call is TRBV3-1, the J call TRBJ2-5, with 8 positions matching TRBD1. The germline gives CDR1 LGHDT, CDR2 YNNKEL (reference sequence). J lost 1 base, V lost 1 base, and 2 bases had no gene match. The CDR3 extends over 15 amino acids. In nucleotides, the CDR3 is TGTGCCAGCAGCCAAGGGACAGGGCGCCAAGAGACCCAGTACTTC. Residues: CASSQGTGRQETQYF.

Points on this clonotype: An end of the junction differs from the germline gene, which may be a read error. CDR3 region: CSARVSALGGDTRYF. CDR3 sequence (DNA): TGCAGTGCTAGAGTGAGCGCCCTGGGAGGAGATACGCGGTATTTT. The chain carries TRBV20-1 and TRBJ2-3; D perhaps matches TRBD2 (6 bases). The CDR3 has 15 amino acids. From germline, CDR1 is DFQATT and CDR2 SNEGSKA (reference sequence).

CDR3 region: CASSLRIAREQYF. The CDR3 nucleotides read TGTGCCAGCAGCTTAAGAATAGCAAGGGAGCAGTACTTC. The chain links TRBV7-2 to TRBJ2-7; D unclear. V was shortened by 2 bases and J by 7 bases, with 12 bases between the two germline ends. Germline V gene lookup returns CDR1 SGHTA and CDR2 FQGNSA. The CDR3 contains 13 residues.

This clonotype was counted many times. The V call is TRBV7-2, the J call TRBJ2-3, with 9 bases identical to TRBD1. CDR3 length equals 16 residues. With 0 bases clipped from V and 7 bases from J, the junction kept 8 bases outside the gene matches. The germline V gene encodes CDR1 SGHTA and CDR2 FQGNSA. CDR3 nucleotide sequence: TGTGCCAGCAGCTTAGCGGGGGACAGGGCATCAAATACGCAGTATTTT. Protein product: CASSLAGDRASNTQYF.

The rearrangement uses TRBV5-1 and TRBJ2-5; 8 positions agree with TRBD1. The CDR3 runs 16 residues. Trimming at V came to 3 bases and at J to 4 bases, leaving 11 bases not matched to a gene. CDR1 SGHRS and CDR2 YFSETQ come from the germline V gene. This chain's CDR3 is CASSWTTGATRETQYF. CDR3 sequence (DNA): TGCGCCAGCAGCTGGACGACAGGGGCAACAAGAGAGACCCAGTACTTC.

This clonotype was seen ten or more times. This rearrangement joins TRBV19 to TRBJ2-1; D is unclear. CDR1 and CDR2 (germline): LNHDA, SQIVND (reference sequence). The CDR3 length is 15 residues. Trimming cost V 0 bases and J 0 bases, with 6 bases left between them. CDR3 region: CASSIDRGSYNEQFF. The CDR3 coding sequence is TGTGCCAGTAGTATAGATCGCGGCTCCTACAATGAGCAGTTCTTC.

A few counts support this clonotype. The J gene is TRBJ2-7, the V gene TRBV7-8; 9 bases align to TRBD1. The junction had 10 bases not matched to a gene; V was cut back by 4 bases and J by 6 bases. The CDR3 runs 15 residues. CDR1 SGHVS and CDR2 FQNEAQ come from the germline V gene. The DNA for the CDR3 is TGTGCCAGCAGCTCCGTCGGGGGACAGGGATTCGAGCAGTACTTC. Protein: CASSSVGGQGFEQYF.

This clonotype was seen many times. The genes are TRBV20-1 and TRBJ1-6; D may be TRBD1 (5 bases). Germline loops: CDR1 DFQATT, CDR2 SNEGSKA (reference sequence). V gave up 1 base and J gave up 10 bases, with 14 bases separating them. The CDR3 is 14 amino acids. The CDR3 here is CSARGGPTSSPLHF. DNA of the CDR3: TGCAGTGCTAGAGGGGGCCCTACTTCCTCACCCCTCCACTTT.

A word on this clonotype: Just one base apart from a much larger clone, this may be a read error. This sequence joins TRBV20-1 and TRBJ1-2; 8 bases are shared with TRBD1. The CDR3 is made up of 12 amino acids. Germline assignment: CDR1 DFQATT and CDR2 SNEGSKA (reference sequence). DNA for the CDR3: TGCAGTGCCGACAGGGGAGACTATTGCTACACCTTC. Its protein is CSADRGDYCYTF.